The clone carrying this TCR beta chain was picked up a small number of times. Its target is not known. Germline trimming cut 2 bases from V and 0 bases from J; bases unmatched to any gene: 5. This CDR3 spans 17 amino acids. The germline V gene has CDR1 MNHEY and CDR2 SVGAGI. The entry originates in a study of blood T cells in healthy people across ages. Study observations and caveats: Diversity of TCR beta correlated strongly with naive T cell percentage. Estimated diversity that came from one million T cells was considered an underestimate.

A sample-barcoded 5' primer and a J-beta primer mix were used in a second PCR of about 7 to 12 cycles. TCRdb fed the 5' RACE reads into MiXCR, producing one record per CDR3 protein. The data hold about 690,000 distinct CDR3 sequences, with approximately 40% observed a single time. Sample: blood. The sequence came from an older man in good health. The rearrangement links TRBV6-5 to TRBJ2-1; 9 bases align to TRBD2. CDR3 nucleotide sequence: TGTGCCAGCAGTTACAGAGGTAGCGGGAGCTCCTACAATGAGCAGTTCTTC. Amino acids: CASSYRGSGSSYNEQFF.